These 27 T cell receptor beta chains were sequenced from one sample in a study of cytomegalovirus exposure and HLA in healthy donors. PCR primers comprised 60 Vbeta and 13 Jbeta primers. TCRdb's copy holds only in-frame clones and misses some; the assay was immunoSEQ multiplex PCR. The sample gives 200,000 to 250,000 clones, more than 75% of which show up once; around 5.7% is in the top ten. Sequenced material: PBMCs. These receptors all come from a middle-aged woman in good health and CMV-seropositive.

V usage is TRBV19 and J usage is TRBJ2-7; 8 bases line up with TRBD2. Germline V gene data show CDR1 as LNHDA and CDR2 as SQIVND (reference sequence). The CDR3 runs to 12 residues. This CDR3 is CGGCGSGNEQYF. DNA for the CDR3: TGTGGAGGATGTGGTAGCGGGAATGAGCAGTACTTC.

The gene calls are TRBV5-1 and TRBJ2-5, with D possibly TRBD2 on 5 matching bases. The V and J ends lost 0 bases and 5 bases respectively, with 8 bases between them. Germline CDR1 SGHRS, CDR2 YFSETQ. The CDR3 length is 13 residues. The CDR3 loop reads CASSLERAETQYF. DNA for the CDR3: TGCGCCAGCAGCTTGGAGAGGGCCGAGACCCAGTACTTC.

A few counts support this clone. The gene calls are TRBV4-2 and TRBJ2-4, with D perhaps matching TRBD1 (5 bases). Trimming shortened V by 2 bases and J by 9 bases, and 17 bases separated the two germline ends. This CDR3 comprises 15 residues. Germline CDR1 LGHNA, CDR2 YNFKEQ. The CDR3 loop reads CASSQYVRDSFIQYF. The CDR3 DNA follows: TGTGCCAGCAGCCAATATGTCAGGGATTCATTCATTCAGTACTTC.

V gene TRBV7-3 combines with J gene TRBJ2-3; D perhaps matches TRBD2 (5 bases). The V and J ends lost 8 bases and 0 bases respectively, with 15 bases between them. CDR3 length: 15 amino acids. Germline values: CDR1 SGHTA, CDR2 FQGTGA. The CDR3 nucleotides read TGTGCCAGCGGCAGTGGCGGAGGCAGCACAGATACGCAGTATTTT. Protein product: CASGSGGGSTDTQYF.

The rearrangement joins TRBV19 to TRBJ1-1; 8 bases map to TRBD1. Trimming took 2 bases from V and 1 from J; bases not matched to a gene: 0. In germline, CDR1 is LNHDA, CDR2 SQIVND (reference sequence). The CDR3 contains 14 residues. The CDR3: CASSIQGANTEAFF. DNA of the CDR3: TGTGCCAGTAGTATACAGGGGGCGAACACTGAAGCTTTCTTT.

Note on this clone: It is unclear where the CDR3 begins or ends on the DNA, so no DNA is shown, and the CDR3 is as TCRdb lists it. The J gene is TRBJ1-3, the V gene TRBV30; the table's TRBD1 call for D was not verified on the DNA. Germline CDR1 and CDR2: GTSNPN and SVGIG (reference sequence). The CDR3 contains 11 residues when both ends are counted. The CDR3 region is CAWGQGATFRF.

The chain uses TRBV21-1 and TRBJ2-1; the table's D call of TRBD1 was not tested on the DNA. TRBV21-1 is flagged as a pseudogene. The CDR3 consists of 18 residues. The CDR3 loop reads CASSKGIRVRDRDNEQFF. CDR3 in DNA: TGTGCCAGCAGCAAAGGAATTCGAGTTAGAGACAGGGATAATGAGCAGTTCTTC.

V usage is TRBV7-2 and J usage is TRBJ1-4; D remains ambiguous. The CDR3 covers 13 residues. CDR1 is SGHTA, CDR2 FQGNSA, per germline. V lost 2 bases and J lost 5, with 6 bases in between. CDR3 nucleotides: TGTGCCAGCAGCTTATACAGAAATGAAAAACTGTTTTTT. It encodes CASSLYRNEKLFF. Filled out from reference TRBV7-2 and TRBJ1-4, the complete variable domain reads GAGVSQSPSNKVTEKGKDVELRCDPISGHTALYWYRQSLGQGLEFLIYFQGNSAPDKSGLPSDRFSAERTGGSVSTLTIQRTQQEDSAVYLCASSLYRNEKLFFGSGTQLSVL.

The chain links TRBV7-2 to TRBJ1-1; no definite D call. Germline CDR1 SGHTA, CDR2 FQGNSA. Trimming left V 3 bases short and J 1 base short, with 6 bases between. This CDR3 has 13 residues. The CDR3 DNA is TGTGCCAGCAGCTTCTACGCGAACACTGAAGCTTTCTTT. Translation gives CASSFYANTEAFF.

This chain links TRBV6-1 with TRBJ1-2; 8 nucleotides line up with TRBD1. Losses at the gene ends were 6 bases for V and 6 bases for J; bases not matched to a gene: 12. This CDR3 is built from 15 residues. Germline CDR1 and CDR2: MNHNS and SASEGT. The CDR3 bases are TGTGCCAGCAGGCTAGAGACAGGGGAGTACCATGGCTACACCTTC. Translating gives CASRLETGEYHGYTF.

J is TRBJ1-5 and V is TRBV19; possible D gene TRBD1, 5 bases. The V end lost 3 bases, the J end lost 0 bases, and 9 bases lay between the germline ends. The length of the CDR3 is 15 residues. Germline V lookup: CDR1 LNHDA, CDR2 SQIVND (reference sequence). The CDR3 loop is CASSMGGNSNQPQHF. As DNA, the CDR3 is TGTGCCAGTAGTATGGGGGGAAATAGCAATCAGCCCCAGCATTTT.

CDR3: CASSIISGAEQYF. The CDR3, as DNA: TGTGCCAGCAGCATAATCTCAGGGGCCGAGCAGTACTTC. V is TRBV11-3 and J is TRBJ2-7; D is possibly TRBD1 (6 bases). V lost 5 bases and J lost 6, with 14 bases in between. Germline lookup yields CDR1 SGHNT and CDR2 YENEEA. The CDR3 sequence is 13 residues long.

In its sample, this clone was seen a few times. CDR3 residues: CASSSPARQGLAGGPEETQYF. CDR3 coding DNA: TGTGCCAGCAGCTCTCCGGCACGGCAGGGACTAGCGGGGGGGCCGGAAGAGACCCAGTACTTC. The chain uses TRBV7-8 and TRBJ2-5; 16 bases fit TRBD2. The germline V gene encodes CDR1 SGHVS and CDR2 FQNEAQ. After removal of 4 bases from V and 3 bases from J, the junction contained 17 bases not matched to a gene. CDR3 length equals 21 residues.

The chain uses TRBV7-7 and TRBJ2-3; 7 bases line up with TRBD1. The germline gives CDR1 SSHAT, CDR2 FNYEAQ (reference sequence). The CDR3 has 15 residues. V lost 1 base to trimming and J lost 2 bases; unmatched junction nucleotides: 3. CDR3 in amino acids: CASSLVGTATDTQYF. CDR3 DNA: TGTGCCAGCAGCTTAGTAGGGACAGCCACAGATACGCAGTATTTT.

The chain has TRBV4-3 and TRBJ1-5, with a tentative D call TRBD1 (6 bases). The CDR3 runs to 16 residues. The germline CDR1 and CDR2 sequences are LGHNA and YSLEER. Trimming left V 0 bases short and J 5 bases short, with 14 bases between. The CDR3 nucleotides are TGCGCCAGCAGCCAAGAGGCGGGGGCGGGGGATCAGCCCCAGCATTTT. Protein product: CASSQEAGAGDQPQHF.

V is TRBV19 and J is TRBJ2-5, with 12 positions matching TRBD2. The CDR3 is made up of 16 amino acids. Germline assignment: CDR1 LNHDA and CDR2 SQIVND (reference sequence). The V gene end was trimmed by 3 bases and the J gene end by 7 bases; junction bases not matched to a gene: 9. In DNA, the CDR3 is TGTGCCAGTAGTATGGGCCTAGCGGGGGGGCTTGGGACCCAGTACTTC. As protein: CASSMGLAGGLGTQYF.

The J gene is TRBJ2-7, the V gene TRBV11-2, with D possibly TRBD1 on 5 matching bases. V lost 6 bases to trimming and J lost 4 bases, with 16 bases between them. CDR3 length: 14 residues. Germline V gene sequence: CDR1 SGHAT, CDR2 FQNNGV. The CDR3 DNA is TGTGCCAGCAGTCAAGGGGATGTCGGATACGAGCAGTACTTC. Translated: CASSQGDVGYEQYF.

CDR3 region: CASRLAGGKNTEAFF. The CDR3 DNA follows: TGTGCCAGCAGACTGGCAGGGGGCAAGAACACTGAAGCTTTCTTT. V is TRBV5-4 and J is TRBJ1-1; 8 bases agree with TRBD1. J lost 1 base, V lost 5 bases, and 7 bases had no gene match. Germline V gene data show CDR1 as SGHNT and CDR2 as YYREEE (reference sequence). The CDR3 is 15 amino acids.

The chain joins TRBV6-6 to TRBJ1-1; a weak D match, TRBD1 (6 bases). Looked up from germline, CDR1 is MNHNY and CDR2 is SVGAGI (reference sequence). The CDR3 covers 14 residues. V lost 6 bases and J lost 0, with 11 bases in between. CDR3 nucleotides: TGTGCCAGCAGCTGGGACACTATGAACACTGAAGCTTTCTTT. Encoded protein: CASSWDTMNTEAFF.

The chain uses TRBV10-3 and TRBJ2-7, with a weak D call TRBD1 (6 bases). From germline, CDR1 is ENHRY and CDR2 SYGVKD. V shed 6 bases and J shed 5 bases, with 11 bases lying between them. This CDR3 contains 12 residues. The CDR3 is CAIRERTDEQYF. For the CDR3, the DNA is TGTGCCATCAGGGAACGGACAGACGAGCAGTACTTC.

This clone was picked up a small number of times. This sequence joins TRBV5-1 and TRBJ2-3, with TRBD2 matching 12 bases. CDR3 size: 17 residues. CDR1 and CDR2 from the germline V gene are SGHRS and YFSETQ. V trimming: 1 base; J trimming: 0 bases; junction bases outside the gene matches: 3. CDR3 in DNA: TGCGCCAGCAGCTTGACTAGCGGGGGGACTAGCACAGATACGCAGTATTTT. Protein sequence: CASSLTSGGTSTDTQYF.

The rearrangement joins TRBV15 to TRBJ2-7; D possibly corresponds to TRBD1 (5 bases). Germline V gene data show CDR1 as LNHNV and CDR2 as YYDKDF (reference sequence). This CDR3 has 14 amino acids. With 4 bases removed from V and 0 bases from J, the gap between germline ends came to 10 bases. The CDR3 DNA is TGTGCCACCAGCAAGGGCAGGGACTCCTACGAGCAGTACTTC. Its protein is CATSKGRDSYEQYF.

The chain combines TRBV5-1 with TRBJ2-5; 11 positions agree with TRBD1. TRBJ2-7 matches the DNA end more closely, so the J call is doubtful. CDR3 length equals 14 residues. CDR1 is SGHRS, CDR2 YFSETQ, per germline. DNA of the CDR3: TGCGCCAGCAGCTCCCGGGACAGGGGGAACGAGCAGTACTTC. It is translated as CASSSRDRGNEQYF.

This clone occurred once. The CDR3 region is CASRRPYRGCMTNEKLFF. The CDR3 nucleotides read TGTGCAAGTCGCCGACCTTACAGGGGATGTATGACTAATGAAAAACTGTTTTTT. The genes are TRBV12-2 and TRBJ1-4; the D call TRBD1 from the table was never checked on the DNA. TRBV12-2 is a known pseudogene. The CDR3 spans 18 residues.

This clone was counted once. The chain links TRBV29-1 to TRBJ2-6; 7 bases fit TRBD1. CDR3 length: 13 amino acids. Losses at the gene ends were 7 bases for V and 3 bases for J; bases not matched to a gene: 3. Germline-derived CDR1 and CDR2 are SQVTM and ANQGSEA. This CDR3 reads CSATGDGANVLTF. CDR3 DNA: TGCAGCGCTACAGGGGATGGGGCCAACGTCCTGACTTTC.

This clone was counted a few times. This chain connects TRBV5-1 to TRBJ1-1; the D gene is possibly TRBD1 (6 bases). Trimming took 3 bases from V and 6 from J, leaving 18 bases between them. The CDR3 runs to 15 residues. Germline-derived CDR1 and CDR2 are SGHRS and YFSETQ. DNA of the CDR3: TGCGCCAGCAGCTCGGAAGGACGGGAGGGGGCTGAAGCTTTCTTT. Its translation: CASSSEGREGAEAFF. The complete variable domain, with remaining parts taken from reference TRBV5-1 and TRBJ1-1, reads KAGVTQTPRYLIKTRGQQVTLSCSPISGHRSVSWYQQTPGQGLQFLFEYFSETQRNKGNFPGRFSGRQFSNSRSEMNVSTLELGDSALYLCASSSEGREGAEAFFGQGTRLTVV.

The V and J genes are TRBV11-3 and TRBJ2-7, with 8 nucleotides matching TRBD2. Per germline, CDR1 SGHNT and CDR2 YENEEA. V trimming: 6 bases; J trimming: 0 bases; junction bases outside the gene matches: 7. This CDR3 has 15 amino acids. The CDR3 region has the DNA TGTGCCAGCAGGAAATCCGGGACTAGCTCCTACGAGCAGTACTTC. It encodes CASRKSGTSSYEQYF.